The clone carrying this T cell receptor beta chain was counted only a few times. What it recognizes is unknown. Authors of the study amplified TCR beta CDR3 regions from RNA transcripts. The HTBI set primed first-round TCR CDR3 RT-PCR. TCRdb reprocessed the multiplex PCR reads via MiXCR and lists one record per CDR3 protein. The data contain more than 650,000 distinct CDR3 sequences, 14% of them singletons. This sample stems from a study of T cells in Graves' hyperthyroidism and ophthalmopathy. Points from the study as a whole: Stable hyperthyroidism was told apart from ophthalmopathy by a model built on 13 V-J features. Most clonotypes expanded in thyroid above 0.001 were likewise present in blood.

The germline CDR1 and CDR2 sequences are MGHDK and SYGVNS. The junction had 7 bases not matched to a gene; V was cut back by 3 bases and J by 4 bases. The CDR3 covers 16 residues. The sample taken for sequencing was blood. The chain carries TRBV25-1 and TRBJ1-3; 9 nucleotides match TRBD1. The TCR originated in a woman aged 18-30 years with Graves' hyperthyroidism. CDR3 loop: CASSEWGQGSGNTIYF. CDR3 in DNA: TGTGCCAGCAGTGAGTGGGGACAGGGTTCGGGAAACACCATATATTTT.